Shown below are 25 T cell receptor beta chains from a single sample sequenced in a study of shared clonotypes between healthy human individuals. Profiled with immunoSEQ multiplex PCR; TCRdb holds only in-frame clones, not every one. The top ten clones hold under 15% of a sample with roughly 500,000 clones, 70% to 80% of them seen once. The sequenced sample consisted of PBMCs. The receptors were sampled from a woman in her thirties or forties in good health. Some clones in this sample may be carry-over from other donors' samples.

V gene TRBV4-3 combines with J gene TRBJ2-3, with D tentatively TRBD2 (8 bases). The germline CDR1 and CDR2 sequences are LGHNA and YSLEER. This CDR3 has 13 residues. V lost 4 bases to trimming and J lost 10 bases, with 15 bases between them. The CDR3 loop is CASSRPGGGAQYF. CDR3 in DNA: TGCGCCAGCAGCCGACCGGGAGGGGGCGCGCAGTATTTT.

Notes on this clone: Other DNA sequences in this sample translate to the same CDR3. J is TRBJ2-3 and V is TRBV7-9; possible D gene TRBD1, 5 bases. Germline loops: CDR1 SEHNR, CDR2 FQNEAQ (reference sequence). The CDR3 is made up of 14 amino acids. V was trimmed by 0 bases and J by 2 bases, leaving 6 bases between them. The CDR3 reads CASSLAGVTDTQYF. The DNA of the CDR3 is TGTGCCAGCAGCTTAGCAGGGGTCACAGATACGCAGTATTTT.

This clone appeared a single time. CDR3 DNA sequence: TGTGCCAGCTCAGCCGCGGACAGGTCTAATGAAAAACTGTTTTTT. It encodes CASSAADRSNEKLFF. The chain uses TRBV18 and TRBJ1-4; TRBD1 matches at 7 bases. Germline V CDR1 and CDR2: KGHSH, LQKENI. V lost 5 bases and J lost 3; bases outside the gene matches: 6. The CDR3 sequence is 15 residues long.

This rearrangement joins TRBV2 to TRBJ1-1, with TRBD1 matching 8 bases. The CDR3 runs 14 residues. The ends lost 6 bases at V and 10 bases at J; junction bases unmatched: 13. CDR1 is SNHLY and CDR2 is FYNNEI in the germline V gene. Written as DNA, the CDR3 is TGTGCCAGCAGCCCTCAGGGGGCCCCACGAGGAGCTTTCTTT. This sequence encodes CASSPQGAPRGAFF.

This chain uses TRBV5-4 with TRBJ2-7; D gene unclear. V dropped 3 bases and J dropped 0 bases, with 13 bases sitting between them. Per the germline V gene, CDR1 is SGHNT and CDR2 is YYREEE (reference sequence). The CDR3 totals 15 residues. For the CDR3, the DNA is TGTGCCAGCAGCTCTGGCCCTACTGGCTCCTACGAGCAGTACTTC. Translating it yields CASSSGPTGSYEQYF.

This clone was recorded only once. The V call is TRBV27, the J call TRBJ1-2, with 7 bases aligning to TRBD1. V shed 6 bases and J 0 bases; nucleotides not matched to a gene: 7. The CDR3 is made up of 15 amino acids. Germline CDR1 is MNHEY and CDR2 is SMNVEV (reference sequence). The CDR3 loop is CASRQGRGTNYGYTF. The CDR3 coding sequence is TGTGCCAGCAGACAGGGGCGCGGGACTAACTATGGCTACACCTTC.

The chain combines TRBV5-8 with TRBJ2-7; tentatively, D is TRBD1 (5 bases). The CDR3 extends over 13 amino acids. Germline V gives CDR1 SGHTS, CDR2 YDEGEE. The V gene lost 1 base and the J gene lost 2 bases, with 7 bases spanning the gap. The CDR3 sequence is CASSLYRTYEQYF. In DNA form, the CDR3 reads TGTGCCAGCAGCTTGTACAGGACCTACGAGCAGTACTTC.

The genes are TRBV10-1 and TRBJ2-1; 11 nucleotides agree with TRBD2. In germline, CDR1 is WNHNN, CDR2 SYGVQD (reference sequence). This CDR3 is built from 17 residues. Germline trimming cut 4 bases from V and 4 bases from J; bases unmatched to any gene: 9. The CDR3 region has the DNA TGCGCCAGCAGTGGACGATCTAGCGGGAGGCCATACAATGAGCAGTTCTTC. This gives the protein CASSGRSSGRPYNEQFF.

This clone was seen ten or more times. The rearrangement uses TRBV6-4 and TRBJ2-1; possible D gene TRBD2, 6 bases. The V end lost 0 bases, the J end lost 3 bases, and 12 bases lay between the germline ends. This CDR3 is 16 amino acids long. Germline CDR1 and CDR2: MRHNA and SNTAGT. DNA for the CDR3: TGTGCCAGCAGTGACTCGGATAGCGGAGACTACAATGAGCAGTTCTTC. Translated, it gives CASSDSDSGDYNEQFF.

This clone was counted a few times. The CDR3 sequence: CASSVGGSTEAFF. CDR3 in DNA: TGTGCCAGCAGCGTAGGGGGGAGCACTGAAGCTTTCTTT. This chain links TRBV9 with TRBJ1-1, with a possible D match to TRBD1 (5 bases). Germline V gene sequence: CDR1 SGDLS, CDR2 YYNGEE. V dropped 0 bases and J dropped 4 bases, with 7 bases sitting between them. CDR3 length: 13 residues.

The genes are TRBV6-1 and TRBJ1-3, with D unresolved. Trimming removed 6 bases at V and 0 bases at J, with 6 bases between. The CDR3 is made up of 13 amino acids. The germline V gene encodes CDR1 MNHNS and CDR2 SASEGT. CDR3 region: CASRGSSGNTIYF. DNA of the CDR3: TGTGCCAGCAGGGGCAGCTCTGGAAACACCATATATTTT.

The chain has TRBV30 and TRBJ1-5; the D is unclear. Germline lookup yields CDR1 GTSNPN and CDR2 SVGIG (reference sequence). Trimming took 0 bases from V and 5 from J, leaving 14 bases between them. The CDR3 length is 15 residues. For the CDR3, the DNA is TGTGCCTGGAGTGTAGGGAAGGGAAGCGATCAGCCCCAGCATTTT. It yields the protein CAWSVGKGSDQPQHF.

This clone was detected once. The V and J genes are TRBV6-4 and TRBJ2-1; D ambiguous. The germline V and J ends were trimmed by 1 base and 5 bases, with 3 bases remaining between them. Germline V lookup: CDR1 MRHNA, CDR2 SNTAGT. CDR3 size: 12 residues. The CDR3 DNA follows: TGTGCCAGCAGTGACTGGAACAATGAGCAGTTCTTC. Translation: CASSDWNNEQFF.

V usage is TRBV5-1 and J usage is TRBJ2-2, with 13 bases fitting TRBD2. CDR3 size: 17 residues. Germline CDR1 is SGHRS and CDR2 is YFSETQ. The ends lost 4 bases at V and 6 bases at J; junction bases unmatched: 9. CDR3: CASSNTSGRARAGELFF. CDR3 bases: TGCGCCAGCAGCAATACTAGCGGGAGGGCCCGCGCCGGGGAGCTGTTTTTT.

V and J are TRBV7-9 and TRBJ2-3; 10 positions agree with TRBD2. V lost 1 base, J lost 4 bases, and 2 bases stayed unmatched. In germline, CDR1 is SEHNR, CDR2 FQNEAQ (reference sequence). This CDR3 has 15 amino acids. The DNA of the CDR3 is TGTGCCAGCAGCTTAGGGGGACTAGCGTCAGATACGCAGTATTTT. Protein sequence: CASSLGGLASDTQYF.

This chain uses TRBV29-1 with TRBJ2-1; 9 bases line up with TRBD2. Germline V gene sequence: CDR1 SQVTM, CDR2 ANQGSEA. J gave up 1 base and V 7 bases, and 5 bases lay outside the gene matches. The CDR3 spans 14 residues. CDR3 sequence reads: CSDLAGKSYNEQFF. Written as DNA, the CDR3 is TGCAGCGACCTAGCGGGAAAGTCCTACAATGAGCAGTTCTTC.

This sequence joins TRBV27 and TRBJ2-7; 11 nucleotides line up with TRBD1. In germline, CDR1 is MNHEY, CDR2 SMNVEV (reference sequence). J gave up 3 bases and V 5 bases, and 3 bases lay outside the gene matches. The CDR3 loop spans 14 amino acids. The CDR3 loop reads CASSTGTGGYEQYF. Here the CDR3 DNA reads TGTGCCAGCAGTACTGGGACAGGGGGCTACGAGCAGTACTTC.

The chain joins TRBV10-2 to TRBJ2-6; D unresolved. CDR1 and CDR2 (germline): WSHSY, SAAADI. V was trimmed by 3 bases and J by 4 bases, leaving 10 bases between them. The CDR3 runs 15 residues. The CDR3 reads CASSDARVGANVLTF. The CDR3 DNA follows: TGCGCCAGCAGTGACGCTCGGGTCGGGGCCAACGTCCTGACTTTC.

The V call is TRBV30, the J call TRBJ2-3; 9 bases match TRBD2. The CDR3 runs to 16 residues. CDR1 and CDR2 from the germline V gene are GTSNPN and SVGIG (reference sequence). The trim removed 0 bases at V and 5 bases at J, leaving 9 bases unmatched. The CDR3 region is CAWSVRSSGTLDTQYF. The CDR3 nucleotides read TGTGCCTGGAGTGTAAGGTCTAGCGGGACGTTAGATACGCAGTATTTT.

The chain's CDR3 is CASSGGGWLWNTEAFF. The CDR3 coding sequence is TGTGCCAGCAGTGGAGGGGGGTGGTTGTGGAACACTGAAGCTTTCTTT. The chain couples TRBV2 to TRBJ1-1; D is possibly TRBD1 (6 bases). Trimming removed 4 bases at V and 1 base at J, with 16 bases between. CDR1 and CDR2 from the germline V gene are SNHLY and FYNNEI. The CDR3 runs 16 residues.

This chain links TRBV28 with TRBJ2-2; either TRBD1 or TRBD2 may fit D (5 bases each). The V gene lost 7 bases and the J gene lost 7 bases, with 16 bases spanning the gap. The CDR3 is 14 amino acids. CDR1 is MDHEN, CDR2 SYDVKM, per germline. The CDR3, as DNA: TGTGCCAGCATAAGAATGGGGACCATCGGGGAGCTGTTTTTT. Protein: CASIRMGTIGELFF.

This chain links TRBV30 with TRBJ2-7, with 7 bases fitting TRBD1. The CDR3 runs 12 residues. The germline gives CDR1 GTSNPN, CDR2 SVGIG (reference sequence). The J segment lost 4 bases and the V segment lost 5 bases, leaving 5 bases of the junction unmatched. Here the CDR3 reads CAWGQAIYEQYF. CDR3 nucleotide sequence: TGTGCCTGGGGACAGGCGATTTACGAGCAGTACTTC.

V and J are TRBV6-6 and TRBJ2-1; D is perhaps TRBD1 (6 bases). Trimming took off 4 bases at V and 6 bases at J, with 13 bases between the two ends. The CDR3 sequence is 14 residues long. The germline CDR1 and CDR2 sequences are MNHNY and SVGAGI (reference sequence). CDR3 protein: CASSFRGWGNEQFF. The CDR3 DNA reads TGTGCCAGCAGTTTCAGGGGATGGGGCAATGAGCAGTTCTTC.

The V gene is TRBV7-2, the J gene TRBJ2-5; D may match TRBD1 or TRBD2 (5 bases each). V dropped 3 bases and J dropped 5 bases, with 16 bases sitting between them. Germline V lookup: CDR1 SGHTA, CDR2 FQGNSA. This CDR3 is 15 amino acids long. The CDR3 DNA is TGTGCCAGCAGCTTTAACTCGGGCAGGGAGGAGACCCAGTACTTC. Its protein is CASSFNSGREETQYF.

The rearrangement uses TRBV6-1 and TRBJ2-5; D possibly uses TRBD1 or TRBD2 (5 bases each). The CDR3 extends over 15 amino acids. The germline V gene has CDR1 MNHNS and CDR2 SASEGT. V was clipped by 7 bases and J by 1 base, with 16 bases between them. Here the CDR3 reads CASTLNLGGQETQYF. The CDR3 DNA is TGTGCCAGCACTCTAAACCTTGGGGGCCAAGAGACCCAGTACTTC.